This TCR beta chain was identified during a study of blood T cells in healthy people across ages. Regarding the study as a whole: Naive CD4+ cells and diversity were both higher in long-lived donors than in aged donors. Researchers report that TCR beta diversity correlated strongly with naive T cell percentage.

Primed by a sample-barcoded 5' primer and a J-beta primer mix, a second PCR proceeded for about 6 to 11 cycles. TCRdb independently ran MiXCR on the 5' RACE reads; one entry per CDR3 protein. In the table there are about 730,000 distinct CDR3 sequences, 35% to 45% of which are singletons. Roughly 10 milliliters of peripheral blood were drawn from each donor. To note about this clonotype: The antigen remains undetermined.

CDR1 is SGHRS and CDR2 is YFSETQ in the germline V gene. The V gene lost 4 bases and the J gene lost 2 bases, with 17 bases spanning the gap. The CDR3 has 16 residues. Sequencing was carried out using blood. The rearrangement joins TRBV5-1 to TRBJ2-3; TRBD1 might be the D (6 bases). This clonotype was obtained from a woman in her sixties or seventies in good health. In DNA, the CDR3 is TGCGCCAGCAGCGTACAGGGTTCTGGGTTCACAGATACGCAGTATTTT. Its translation: CASSVQGSGFTDTQYF.